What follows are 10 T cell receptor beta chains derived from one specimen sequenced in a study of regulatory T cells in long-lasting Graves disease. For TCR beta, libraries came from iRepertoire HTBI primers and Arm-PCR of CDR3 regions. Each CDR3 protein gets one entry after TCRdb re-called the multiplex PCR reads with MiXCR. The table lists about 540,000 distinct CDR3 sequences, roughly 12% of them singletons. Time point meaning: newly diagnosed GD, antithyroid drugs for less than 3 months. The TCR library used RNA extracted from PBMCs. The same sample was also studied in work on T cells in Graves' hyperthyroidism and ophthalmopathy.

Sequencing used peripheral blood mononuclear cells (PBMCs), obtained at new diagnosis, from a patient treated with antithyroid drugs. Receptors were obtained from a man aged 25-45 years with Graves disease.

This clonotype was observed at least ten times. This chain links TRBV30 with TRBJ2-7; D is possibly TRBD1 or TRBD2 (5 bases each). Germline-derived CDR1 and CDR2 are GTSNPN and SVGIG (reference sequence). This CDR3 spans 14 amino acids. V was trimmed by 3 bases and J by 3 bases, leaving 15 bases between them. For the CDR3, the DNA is TGTGCCTGGAGGGGGCAGGCCGCGGGCTACGAGCAGTACTTC. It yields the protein CAWRGQAAGYEQYF. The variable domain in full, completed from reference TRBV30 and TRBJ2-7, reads SQTIHQWPATLVQPVGSPLSLECTVEGTSNPNLYWYRQAAGRGLQLLFYSVGIGQISSEVPQNLSASRPQDRQFILSSKKLLLSDSGFYLCAWRGQAAGYEQYFGPGTRLTVT.

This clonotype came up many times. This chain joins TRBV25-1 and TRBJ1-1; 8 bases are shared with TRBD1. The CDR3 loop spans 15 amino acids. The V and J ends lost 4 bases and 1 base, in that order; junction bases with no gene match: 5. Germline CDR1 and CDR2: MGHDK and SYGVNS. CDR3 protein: CASSASTGGNTEAFF. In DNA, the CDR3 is TGTGCCAGCAGTGCCTCCACAGGGGGGAACACTGAAGCTTTCTTT.

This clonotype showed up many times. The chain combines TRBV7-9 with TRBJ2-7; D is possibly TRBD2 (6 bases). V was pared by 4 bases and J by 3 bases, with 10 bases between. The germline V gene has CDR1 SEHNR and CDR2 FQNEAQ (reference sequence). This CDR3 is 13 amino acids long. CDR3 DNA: TGTGCCAGCAGCTCGGGACTCATCTACGAGCAGTACTTC. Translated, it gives CASSSGLIYEQYF.

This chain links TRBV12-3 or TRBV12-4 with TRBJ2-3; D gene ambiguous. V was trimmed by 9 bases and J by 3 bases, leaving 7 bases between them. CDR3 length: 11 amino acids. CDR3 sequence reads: CASVTTDTQYF. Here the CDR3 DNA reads TGTGCCAGTGTCACAACAGATACGCAGTATTTT.

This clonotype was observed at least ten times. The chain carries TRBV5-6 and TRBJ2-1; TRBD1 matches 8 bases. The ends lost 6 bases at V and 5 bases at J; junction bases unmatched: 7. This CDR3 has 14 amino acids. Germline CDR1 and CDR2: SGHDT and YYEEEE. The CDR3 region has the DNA TGTGCCAGCATATCGACAGGGGCCCACAATGAGCAGTTCTTC. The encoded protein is CASISTGAHNEQFF. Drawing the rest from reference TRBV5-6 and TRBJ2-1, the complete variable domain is DAGVTQSPTHLIKTRGQQVTLRCSPKSGHDTVSWYQQALGQGPQFIFQYYEEEERQRGNFPDRFSGHQFPNYSSELNVNALLLGDSALYLCASISTGAHNEQFFGPGTRLTVL.

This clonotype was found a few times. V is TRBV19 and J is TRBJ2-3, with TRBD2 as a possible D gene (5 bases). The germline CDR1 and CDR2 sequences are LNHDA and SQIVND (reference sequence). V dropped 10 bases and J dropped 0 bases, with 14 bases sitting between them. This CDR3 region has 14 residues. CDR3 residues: CATEVGGSTDTQYF. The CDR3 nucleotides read TGTGCCACCGAGGTGGGCGGGAGCACAGATACGCAGTATTTT.

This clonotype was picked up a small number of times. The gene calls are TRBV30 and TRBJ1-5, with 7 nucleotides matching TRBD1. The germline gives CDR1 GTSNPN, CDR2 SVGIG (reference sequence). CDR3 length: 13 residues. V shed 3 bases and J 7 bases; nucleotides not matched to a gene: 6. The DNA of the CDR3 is TGTGCCTGGAGCCCCCAGGGACAGCAGCCCCAGCATTTT. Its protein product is CAWSPQGQQPQHF.

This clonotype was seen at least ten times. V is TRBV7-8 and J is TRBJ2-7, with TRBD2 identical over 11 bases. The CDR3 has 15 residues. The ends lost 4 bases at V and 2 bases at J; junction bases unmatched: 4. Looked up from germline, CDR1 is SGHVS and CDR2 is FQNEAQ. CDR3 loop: CASSSRLAGTYEQYF. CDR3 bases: TGTGCCAGCAGCTCTAGACTAGCGGGGACCTACGAGCAGTACTTC.

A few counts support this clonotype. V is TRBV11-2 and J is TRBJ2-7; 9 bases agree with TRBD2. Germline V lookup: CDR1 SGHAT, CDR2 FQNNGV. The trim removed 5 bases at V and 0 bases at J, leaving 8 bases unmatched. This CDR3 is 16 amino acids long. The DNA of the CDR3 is TGTGCCAGCAGCCAAGAGGCTAGCGGGAACTCCTACGAGCAGTACTTC. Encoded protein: CASSQEASGNSYEQYF.

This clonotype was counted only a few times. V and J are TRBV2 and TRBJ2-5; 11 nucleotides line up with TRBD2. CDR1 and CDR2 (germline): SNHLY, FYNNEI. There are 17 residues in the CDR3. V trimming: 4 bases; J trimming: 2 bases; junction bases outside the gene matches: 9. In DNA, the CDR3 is TGTGCCAGCAGTGGAGGGACGGGACTAGCGGAACAAGAGACCCAGTACTTC. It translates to CASSGGTGLAEQETQYF.